The 27 T cell receptor beta chains listed next were all sequenced from one sample in a study of cytomegalovirus exposure and HLA in healthy donors. PCR used 60 Vbeta primers and 13 Jbeta primers. Sequencing used immunoSEQ multiplex PCR; TCRdb keeps in-frame clones, though not all of them. The sample holds about 280,000 clones; about 87% are singletons and the top ten take 2% to 3%. Sequenced: PBMCs. These receptor sequences come from a woman between 18 and 29 years old in good health and CMV-seronegative.

The J gene is TRBJ2-1, the V gene TRBV11-2; 7 bases are a match to TRBD2. The V and J ends lost 3 bases and 2 bases, in that order; junction bases with no gene match: 7. Germline CDR1 and CDR2: SGHAT and FQNNGV. The CDR3 totals 16 residues. The DNA of the CDR3 is TGTGCCAGCAGCTTTCTCGGGGGGTTTACCTACAATGAGCAGTTCTTC. As protein: CASSFLGGFTYNEQFF.

This chain links TRBV6-1 with TRBJ2-5, with D maybe TRBD2 (7 bases). CDR1 is MNHNS and CDR2 is SASEGT in the germline V gene. This CDR3 comprises 15 residues. V was cut by 7 bases and J by 4 bases, with 19 bases left in between. CDR3 nucleotide sequence: TGTGCCAGCACTTTGTTCAGGGGACTACGAGAGACCCAGTACTTC. It translates to CASTLFRGLRETQYF.

The rearrangement uses TRBV4-1 and TRBJ2-5; 10 bases line up with TRBD2. With V trimmed by 2 bases and J by 1 base, 7 bases remained unmatched. Germline V gene sequence: CDR1 MGHRA, CDR2 YSYEKL. The CDR3 sequence is 17 residues long. The chain's CDR3 is CASSQSPGLAFQETQYF. The DNA for the CDR3 is TGCGCCAGCAGCCAATCCCCGGGACTAGCGTTCCAAGAGACCCAGTACTTC.

As DNA, the CDR3 is TGTGCCAGCAGCCCCGGCCCGAGGGACGAGCAGTACTTC. Protein sequence: CASSPGPRDEQYF. The chain is built from TRBV13 and TRBJ2-7; a possible D gene is TRBD2 (5 bases). The CDR3 spans 13 residues. V gave up 5 bases and J gave up 5 bases, with 13 bases separating them. Germline V gene sequence: CDR1 PRHDT, CDR2 FYEKMQ (reference sequence).

The rearrangement joins TRBV19 to TRBJ1-2, with unresolved D. Germline V gives CDR1 LNHDA, CDR2 SQIVND (reference sequence). CDR3 size: 18 residues. The V end lost 7 bases, the J end lost 3 bases, and 27 bases lay between the germline ends. In nucleotides, the CDR3 is TGTGCCAGTATGGATTCGGGTAACCGGCGTACCACCCACTATGGCTACACCTTC. Translating gives CASMDSGNRRTTHYGYTF.

This chain links TRBV7-2 with TRBJ2-7; TRBD2 aligns across 7 bases. Trimming took 3 bases from V and 3 from J; bases not matched to a gene: 11. The CDR3 consists of 16 residues. Germline V gene lookup returns CDR1 SGHTA and CDR2 FQGNSA. CDR3 loop: CASSLGGAPSFYEQYF. CDR3 nucleotides: TGTGCCAGCAGCTTGGGAGGGGCCCCTTCCTTCTACGAGCAGTACTTC.

CDR3 bases: TGTGCCTGGAGTGTAGGGGGACCCCAAGAGACCCAGTACTTC. This codes for CAWSVGGPQETQYF. The chain joins TRBV30 to TRBJ2-5, with D possibly being TRBD1 (6 bases). The CDR3 sequence is 14 residues long. The germline V gene encodes CDR1 GTSNPN and CDR2 SVGIG (reference sequence). The ends were cut back, 0 bases at V and 1 base at J, with 9 bases in the middle.

This rearrangement joins TRBV25-1 to TRBJ1-1, with 8 positions matching TRBD1. The CDR3 runs 14 residues. V trimming: 1 base; J trimming: 6 bases; junction bases outside the gene matches: 4. The germline V gene encodes CDR1 MGHDK and CDR2 SYGVNS. Written as DNA, the CDR3 is TGTGCCAGCAGTGAATTCCCGGACAGGGCTGAAGCTTTCTTT. Amino acid sequence: CASSEFPDRAEAFF. Full variable domain (outside the CDR3, taken from reference TRBV25-1 and TRBJ1-1): EADIYQTPRYLVIGTGKKITLECSQTMGHDKMYWYQQDPGMELHLIHYSYGVNSTEKGDLSSESTVSRIRTEHFPLTLESARPSHTSQYLCASSEFPDRAEAFFGQGTRLTVV.

The chain uses TRBV6-5 and TRBJ1-2; a weak D match, TRBD1 (6 bases). Trimming removed 5 bases from V and 2 bases from J, with 12 bases in between. The CDR3 has 14 amino acids. Germline CDR1 is MNHEY and CDR2 is SVGAGI. In nucleotides, the CDR3 is TGTGCCAGCAGTGAAATACAGGGAAACTATGGCTACACCTTC. It is translated as CASSEIQGNYGYTF.

This chain links TRBV11-3 with TRBJ2-1, with TRBD2 matching over 8 bases. The germline CDR1 and CDR2 sequences are SGHNT and YENEEA. V gave up 5 bases and J gave up 0 bases; unmatched junction bases: 3. The CDR3 is 15 amino acids. CDR3 residues: CASSARGGSYNEQFF. CDR3 coding DNA: TGTGCCAGCAGCGCACGGGGGGGCTCCTACAATGAGCAGTTCTTC.

The chain links TRBV7-9 to TRBJ1-1; the D is unclear. The ends were cut back, 4 bases at V and 3 bases at J, with 9 bases in the middle. CDR1 SEHNR and CDR2 FQNEAQ come from the germline V gene (reference sequence). The CDR3 is made up of 13 amino acids. The chain's CDR3 is CASSSITDTEAFF. CDR3 sequence (DNA): TGTGCCAGCAGCTCCATTACGGACACTGAAGCTTTCTTT.

This rearrangement joins TRBV2 to TRBJ1-2; no clear D gene. Germline-derived CDR1 and CDR2 are SNHLY and FYNNEI. V lost 5 bases and J lost 3, with 10 bases in between. This CDR3 spans 13 amino acids. The CDR3 region has the DNA TGTGCCAGCAGTTCCTCGGGGTACTATGGCTACACCTTC. Translating gives CASSSSGYYGYTF.

In DNA form, the CDR3 reads TGTGCCAGCAGGGAGCAGGGGGGCAATGAAAAACTGTTTTTT. Its protein is CASREQGGNEKLFF. This chain links TRBV7-8 with TRBJ1-4, with TRBD1 matching over 7 bases. The CDR3 runs to 14 residues. CDR1 and CDR2 (germline): SGHVS, FQNEAQ. The V gene end was trimmed by 6 bases and the J gene end by 5 bases; junction bases not matched to a gene: 6.

The V call is TRBV6-5, the J call TRBJ2-1; maybe TRBD2 (7 bases). CDR1 is MNHEY, CDR2 SVGAGI, per germline. The CDR3 loop spans 13 amino acids. The V end lost 4 bases, the J end lost 7 bases, and 11 bases lay between the germline ends. CDR3 sequence reads: CASSLGGANEQFF. CDR3 coding DNA: TGTGCCAGCAGTTTAGGGGGGGCTAATGAGCAGTTCTTC.

The J gene is TRBJ2-5, the V gene TRBV5-6, with TRBD2 identical over 10 bases. The end of the DNA fits TRBJ2-7 better, so the J call may be wrong. The V gene's germline CDR1 is SGHDT and CDR2 YYEEEE. This CDR3 is 17 amino acids long. The CDR3: CASSLRVAGGHSYEQYF. In DNA, the CDR3 is TGTGCCAGCAGCTTGCGGGTAGCGGGGGGCCATTCCTACGAGCAGTACTTC.

The chain recombines TRBV27 with TRBJ2-3; 8 bases map to TRBD2. Germline V gene data show CDR1 as MNHEY and CDR2 as SMNVEV (reference sequence). Trimming took 2 bases from V and 3 from J; bases not matched to a gene: 16. The CDR3 runs to 19 residues. The chain's CDR3 is CASSLTLSGGRDGTDTQYF. CDR3 sequence (DNA): TGTGCCAGCAGTTTAACACTTTCGGGGGGGCGAGATGGGACAGATACGCAGTATTTT.

This chain uses TRBV5-1 with TRBJ1-2, with D perhaps TRBD1 (6 bases). Trimming removed 7 bases at V and 4 bases at J, with 14 bases between. Per the germline V gene, CDR1 is SGHRS and CDR2 is YFSETQ. This CDR3 comprises 13 residues. Written as DNA, the CDR3 is TGCGCCAGCGCGGACAGCCACGGCTATGGCTACACCTTC. Translating gives CASADSHGYGYTF. The whole variable domain, filled in from reference TRBV5-1 and TRBJ1-2, reads KAGVTQTPRYLIKTRGQQVTLSCSPISGHRSVSWYQQTPGQGLQFLFEYFSETQRNKGNFPGRFSGRQFSNSRSEMNVSTLELGDSALYLCASADSHGYGYTFGSGTRLTVV.

Details on this clone: This CDR3 is also generated by other DNA sequences in the sample. The gene calls are TRBV9 and TRBJ2-2; TRBD1 might be the D (5 bases). The CDR3 contains 16 residues. V lost 0 bases and J 1 base, leaving 10 bases between the germline ends. Germline V gene sequence: CDR1 SGDLS, CDR2 YYNGEE. CDR3 amino acids: CASSVVGQGNTGELFF. The CDR3 DNA reads as TGTGCCAGCAGCGTAGTAGGGCAGGGGAACACCGGGGAGCTGTTTTTT.

The chain links TRBV5-1 to TRBJ1-3; 7 bases agree with TRBD1. V shed 5 bases, J shed 4 bases, and the junction held 15 bases outside the gene matches. From germline, CDR1 is SGHRS and CDR2 YFSETQ. The CDR3 contains 17 residues. This chain's CDR3 is CASRAGAGTDVGNTIYF. CDR3 DNA sequence: TGCGCCAGCAGGGCTGGGGCCGGGACAGACGTCGGAAACACCATATATTTT.

The chain combines TRBV5-1 with TRBJ1-1, with D possibly being TRBD1 (6 bases). Trimming took 4 bases from V and 1 from J, leaving 11 bases between them. Germline values: CDR1 SGHRS, CDR2 YFSETQ. The CDR3 is 14 residues long. The CDR3 sequence: CASSTPGQNTEAFF. The CDR3 bases are TGCGCCAGCAGCACACCGGGACAGAACACTGAAGCTTTCTTT.

The J gene is TRBJ2-2, the V gene TRBV2; D remains ambiguous. V lost 0 bases, J lost 3 bases, and 11 bases lay in between. The CDR3 covers 16 residues. Germline V gives CDR1 SNHLY, CDR2 FYNNEI. CDR3 DNA: TGTGCCAGCAGTGAAGCGTTTCCTCCTGACACCGGGGAGCTGTTTTTT. Translation: CASSEAFPPDTGELFF.

The rearrangement links TRBV7-2 to TRBJ1-2; the D gene is possibly TRBD1 (6 bases). Trimming removed 5 bases from V and 0 bases from J, with 13 bases in between. Germline CDR1 is SGHTA and CDR2 is FQGNSA. This CDR3 is 15 amino acids long. The CDR3 DNA reads as TGTGCCAGCAGCCGAGCCAGGGGATCTAACTATGGCTACACCTTC. It yields the protein CASSRARGSNYGYTF. Based on the CDR3 plus reference TRBV7-2 and TRBJ1-2, the full variable domain is GAGVSQSPSNKVTEKGKDVELRCDPISGHTALYWYRQSLGQGLEFLIYFQGNSAPDKSGLPSDRFSAERTGGSVSTLTIQRTQQEDSAVYLCASSRARGSNYGYTFGSGTRLTVV.

This chain uses TRBV12-5 with TRBJ2-2, with 11 bases identical to TRBD1. The germline V gene has CDR1 LGHNT and CDR2 FRNRAP. V lost 1 base, J lost 3 bases, and 1 base stayed unmatched. The CDR3 has 16 residues. CDR3 DNA sequence: TGTGCTAGTGGTTTGGGGACAGGGGGCTACACCGGGGAGCTGTTTTTT. It translates to CASGLGTGGYTGELFF.

The chain employs TRBV7-6 and TRBJ1-1; D is uncertain. Trimming shortened V by 0 bases and J by 5 bases, and 7 bases separated the two germline ends. This CDR3 comprises 13 residues. The germline gives CDR1 SGHVS, CDR2 FNYEAQ. CDR3 coding DNA: TGTGCCAGCAGCTTAGCGCGGGGAACTGAAGCTTTCTTT. This sequence encodes CASSLARGTEAFF.

V gene TRBV6-5 combines with J gene TRBJ1-1; weak D call: TRBD1 (5 bases). Germline V gene data show CDR1 as MNHEY and CDR2 as SVGAGI. The germline V and J ends were trimmed by 5 bases and 8 bases, with 12 bases remaining between them. The CDR3 is made up of 12 amino acids. DNA of the CDR3: TGTGCCAGCAGTGATACAGGCCGCGAAGCTTTCTTT. Protein product: CASSDTGREAFF.

The chain couples TRBV2 to TRBJ1-2; D is perhaps TRBD1 (6 bases). Trimming removed 10 bases from V and 2 bases from J, with 11 bases in between. The CDR3 length is 12 residues. CDR1 and CDR2 (germline): SNHLY, FYNNEI. The CDR3 region is CANSQGNYGYTF. The CDR3 bases are TGTGCCAACTCACAGGGAAACTATGGCTACACCTTC.

J is TRBJ1-1 and V is TRBV9; D not resolved. Germline assignment: CDR1 SGDLS and CDR2 YYNGEE. This CDR3 comprises 13 residues. V was pared by 0 bases and J by 5 bases, with 8 bases between. CDR3 bases: TGTGCCAGCAGCGTAGAGGCAGGTACTGAAGCTTTCTTT. This codes for CASSVEAGTEAFF.